The present entry profiles one TCR beta chain with its context. Its antigen is unknown. This sample is drawn from a study of beta chain features in type 1 diabetes. Study-wide context: Age, gender, cell numbers and subset yield matched between patients and controls. Across the samples, about 100 million sorted cells were examined in total. Whole-study results and caveats: TCRB repertoires of naive, central memory and Treg cells appeared more similar among patients than among healthy donors. Among type 1 diabetes patients, VDJ junctions had fewer insertions and more deletions.

Expressed TCRB transcripts were sequenced because the isolated RNA had all been reverse transcribed beforehand. Produced via immunoSEQ multiplex PCR; TCRdb's table is partial and in-frame only. The repertoire holds about 160,000 clones, with approximately 9.1% as singletons. V was clipped by 0 bases and J by 5 bases, with 13 bases between them. This CDR3 region has 15 residues. Per germline, CDR1 SGHNT and CDR2 YYREEE (reference sequence). The sample comprised central memory CD4+ T cells from blood. This clonotype was obtained from a woman under 30 in good health. V gene TRBV5-4 combines with J gene TRBJ2-3; tentatively, D is TRBD2 (6 bases). CDR3 nucleotide sequence: TGTGCCAGCAGCTTGGCCGCTAGCGTGGGAGATACGCAGTATTTT. Its protein product is CASSLAASVGDTQYF.